The entry below describes one T cell receptor (beta chain). The second PCR ran about 6 to 11 cycles with a sample-barcoded 5' primer and J-beta primers. TCRdb fed the 5' RACE reads into MiXCR, producing one record per CDR3 protein. The table lists roughly 650,000 distinct CDR3 sequences, about 34% of them singletons. The source of the sample is a study of blood T cells in healthy people across ages. The overall study: When template switching was applied, about one barcoded beta molecule was captured per two T cells.

The CDR3 is made up of 14 amino acids. V lost 0 bases and J lost 3, with 10 bases in between. CDR1 is SGHRS and CDR2 is YFSETQ in the germline V gene. At least 6.5 million PBMCs were isolated per sample. Input material: blood. This sequence joins TRBV5-1 and TRBJ2-7; D might be TRBD1 (6 bases). The TCR originated in a woman older than 75 in good health. For the CDR3, the DNA is TGCGCCAGCAGCTTGGGACAGGTGTACTACGAGCAGTACTTC. It specifies CASSLGQVYYEQYF.